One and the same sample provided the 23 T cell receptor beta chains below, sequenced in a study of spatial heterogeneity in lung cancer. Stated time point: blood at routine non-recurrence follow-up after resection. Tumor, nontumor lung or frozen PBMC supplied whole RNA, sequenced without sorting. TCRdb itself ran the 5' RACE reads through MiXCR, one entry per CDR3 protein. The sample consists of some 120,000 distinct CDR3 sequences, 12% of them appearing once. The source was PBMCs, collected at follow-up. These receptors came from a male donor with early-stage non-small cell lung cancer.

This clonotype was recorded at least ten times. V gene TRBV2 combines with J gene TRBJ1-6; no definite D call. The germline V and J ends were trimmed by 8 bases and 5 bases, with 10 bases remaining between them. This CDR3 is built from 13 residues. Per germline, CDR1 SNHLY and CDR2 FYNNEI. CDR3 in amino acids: CASRSLDNSPLHF. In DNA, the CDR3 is TGTGCCAGCCGGAGCCTCGATAATTCACCCCTCCACTTT. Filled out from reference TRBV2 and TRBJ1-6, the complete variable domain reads EPEVTQTPSHQVTQMGQEVILRCVPISNHLYFYWYRQILGQKVEFLVSFYNNEISEKSEIFDDQFSVERPDGSNFTLKIRSTKLEDSAMYFCASRSLDNSPLHFGNGTRLTVT.

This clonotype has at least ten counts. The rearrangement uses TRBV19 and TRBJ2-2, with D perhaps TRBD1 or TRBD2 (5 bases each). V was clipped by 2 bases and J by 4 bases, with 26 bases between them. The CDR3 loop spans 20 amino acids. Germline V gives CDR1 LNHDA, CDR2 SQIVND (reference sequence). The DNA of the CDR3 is TGTGCCAGTAGTATATATACCGCAAAGAATCGGGGCAAGGGCACCGGGGAGCTGTTTTTT. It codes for CASSIYTAKNRGKGTGELFF. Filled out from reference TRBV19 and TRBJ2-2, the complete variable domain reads DGGITQSPKYLFRKEGQNVTLSCEQNLNHDAMYWYRQDPGQGLRLIYYSQIVNDFQKGDIAEGYSVSREKKESFPLTVTSAQKNPTAFYLCASSIYTAKNRGKGTGELFFGEGSRLTVL.

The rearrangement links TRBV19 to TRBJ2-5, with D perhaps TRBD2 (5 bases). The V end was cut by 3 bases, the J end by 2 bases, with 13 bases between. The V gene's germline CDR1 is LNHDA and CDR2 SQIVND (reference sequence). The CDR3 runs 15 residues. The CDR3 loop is CASSMGSVGQETQYF. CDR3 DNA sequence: TGTGCCAGTAGTATGGGGAGCGTTGGGCAAGAGACCCAGTACTTC.

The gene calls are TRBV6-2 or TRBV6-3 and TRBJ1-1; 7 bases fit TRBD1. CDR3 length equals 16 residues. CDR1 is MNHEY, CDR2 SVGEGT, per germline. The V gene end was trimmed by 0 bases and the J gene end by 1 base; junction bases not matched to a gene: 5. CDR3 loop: CASSYSRQGGNTEAFF. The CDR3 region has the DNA TGTGCCAGCAGTTACTCGAGGCAGGGGGGGAACACTGAAGCTTTCTTT.

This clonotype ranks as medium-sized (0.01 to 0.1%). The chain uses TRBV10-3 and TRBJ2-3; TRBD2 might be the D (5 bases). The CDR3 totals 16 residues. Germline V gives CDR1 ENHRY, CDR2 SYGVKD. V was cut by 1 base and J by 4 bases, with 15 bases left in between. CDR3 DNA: TGTGCCATCAGTGAGTACCCTACTAGTGTCGCAGATACGCAGTATTTT. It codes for CAISEYPTSVADTQYF.

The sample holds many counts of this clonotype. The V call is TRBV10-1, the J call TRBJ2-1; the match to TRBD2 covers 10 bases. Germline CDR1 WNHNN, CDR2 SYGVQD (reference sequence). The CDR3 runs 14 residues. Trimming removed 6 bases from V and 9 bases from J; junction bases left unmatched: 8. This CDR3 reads CASSLSGGASEQFF. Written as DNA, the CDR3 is TGCGCCAGCAGCCTAAGCGGGGGGGCTAGTGAGCAGTTCTTC.

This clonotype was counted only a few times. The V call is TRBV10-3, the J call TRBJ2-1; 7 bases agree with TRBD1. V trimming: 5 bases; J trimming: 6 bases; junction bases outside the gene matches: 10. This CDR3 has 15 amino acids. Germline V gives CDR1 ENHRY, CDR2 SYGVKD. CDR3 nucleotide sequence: TGTGCCATCAGTCCAACAGACAGGGCGACCAATGAGCAGTTCTTC. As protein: CAISPTDRATNEQFF.

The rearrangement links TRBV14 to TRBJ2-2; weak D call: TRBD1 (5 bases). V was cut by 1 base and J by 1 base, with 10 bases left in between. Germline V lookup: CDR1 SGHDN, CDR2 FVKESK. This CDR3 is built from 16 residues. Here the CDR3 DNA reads TGTGCCAGCAGCCAAGGATTAGGACAGAACACCGGGGAGCTGTTTTTT. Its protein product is CASSQGLGQNTGELFF.

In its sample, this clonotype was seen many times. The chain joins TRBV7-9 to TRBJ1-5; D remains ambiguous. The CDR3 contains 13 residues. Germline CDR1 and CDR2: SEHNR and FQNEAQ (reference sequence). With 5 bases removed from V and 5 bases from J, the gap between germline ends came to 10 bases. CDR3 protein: CASSLGLYQPQHF. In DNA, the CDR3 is TGTGCCAGCAGCCTCGGCCTGTATCAGCCCCAGCATTTT. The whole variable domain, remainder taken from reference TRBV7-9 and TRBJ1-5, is DTGVSQNPRHKITKRGQNVTFRCDPISEHNRLYWYRQTLGQGPEFLTYFQNEAQLEKSRLLSDRFSAERPKGSFSTLEIQRTEQGDSAMYLCASSLGLYQPQHFGDGTRLSIL.

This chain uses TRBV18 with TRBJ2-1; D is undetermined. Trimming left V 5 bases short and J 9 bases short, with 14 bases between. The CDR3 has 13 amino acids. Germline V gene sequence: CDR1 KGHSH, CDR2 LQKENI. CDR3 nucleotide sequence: TGTGCCAGCTCAGCAGTCCCGCTTGGTGAGCAGTTCTTC. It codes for CASSAVPLGEQFF.

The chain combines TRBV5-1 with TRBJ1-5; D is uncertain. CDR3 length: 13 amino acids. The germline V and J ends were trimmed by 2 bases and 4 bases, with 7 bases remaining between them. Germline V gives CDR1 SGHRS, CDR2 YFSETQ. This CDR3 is CASSFGPNQPQHF. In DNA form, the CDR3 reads TGCGCCAGCAGCTTCGGTCCGAATCAGCCCCAGCATTTT.

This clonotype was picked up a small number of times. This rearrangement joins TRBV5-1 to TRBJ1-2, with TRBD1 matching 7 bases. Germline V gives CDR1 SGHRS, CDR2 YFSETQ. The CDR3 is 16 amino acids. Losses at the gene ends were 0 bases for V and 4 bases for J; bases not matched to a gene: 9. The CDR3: CASSLDRARQGYGYTF. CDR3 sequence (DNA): TGCGCCAGCAGCTTGGACAGGGCCCGACAGGGCTATGGCTACACCTTC. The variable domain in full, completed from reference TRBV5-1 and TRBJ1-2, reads KAGVTQTPRYLIKTRGQQVTLSCSPISGHRSVSWYQQTPGQGLQFLFEYFSETQRNKGNFPGRFSGRQFSNSRSEMNVSTLELGDSALYLCASSLDRARQGYGYTFGSGTRLTVV.

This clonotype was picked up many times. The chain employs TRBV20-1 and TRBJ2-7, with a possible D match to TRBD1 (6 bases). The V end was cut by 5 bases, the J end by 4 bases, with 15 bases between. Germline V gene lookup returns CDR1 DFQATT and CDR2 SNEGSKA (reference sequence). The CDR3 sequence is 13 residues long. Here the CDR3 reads CSAGSRGGYEQYF. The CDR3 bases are TGCAGTGCTGGATCCAGGGGTGGGTACGAGCAGTACTTC.

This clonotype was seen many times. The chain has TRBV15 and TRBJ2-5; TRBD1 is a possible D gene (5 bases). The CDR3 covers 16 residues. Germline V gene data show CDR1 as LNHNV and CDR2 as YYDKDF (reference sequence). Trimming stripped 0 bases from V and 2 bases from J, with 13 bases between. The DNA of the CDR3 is TGTGCCACCAGCAGAGATCTCGGACATCCGCAAGAGACCCAGTACTTC. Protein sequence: CATSRDLGHPQETQYF.

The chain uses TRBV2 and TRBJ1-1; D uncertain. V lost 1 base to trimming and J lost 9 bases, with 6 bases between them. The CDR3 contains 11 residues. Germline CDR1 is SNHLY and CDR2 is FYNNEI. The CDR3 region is CASSEGRKAFF. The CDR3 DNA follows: TGTGCCAGCAGTGAAGGAAGGAAAGCTTTCTTT. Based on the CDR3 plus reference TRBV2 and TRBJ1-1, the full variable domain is EPEVTQTPSHQVTQMGQEVILRCVPISNHLYFYWYRQILGQKVEFLVSFYNNEISEKSEIFDDQFSVERPDGSNFTLKIRSTKLEDSAMYFCASSEGRKAFFGQGTRLTVV.

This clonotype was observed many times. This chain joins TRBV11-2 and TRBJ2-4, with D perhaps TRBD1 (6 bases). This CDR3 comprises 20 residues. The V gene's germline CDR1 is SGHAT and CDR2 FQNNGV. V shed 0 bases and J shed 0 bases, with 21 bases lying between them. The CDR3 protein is CASSLEGLGQNRVAKNIQYF. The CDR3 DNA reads TGTGCCAGCAGCTTAGAGGGCTTGGGCCAAAACAGGGTAGCCAAAAACATTCAGTACTTC.

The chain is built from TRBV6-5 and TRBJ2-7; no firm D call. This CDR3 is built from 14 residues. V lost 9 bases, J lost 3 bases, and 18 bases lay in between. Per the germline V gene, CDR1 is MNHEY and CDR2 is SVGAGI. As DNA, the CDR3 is TGTGCCAGTAGTCCGGACGTAAAGGGCTACGAGCAGTACTTC. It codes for CASSPDVKGYEQYF.

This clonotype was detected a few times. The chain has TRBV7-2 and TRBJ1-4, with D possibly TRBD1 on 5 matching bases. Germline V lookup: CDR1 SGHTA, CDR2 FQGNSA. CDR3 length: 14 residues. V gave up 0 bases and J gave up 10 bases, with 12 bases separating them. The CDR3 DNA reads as TGTGCCAGCAGCTTAGCAGGGAGGAGGGGAAAACTGTTTTTT. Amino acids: CASSLAGRRGKLFF.

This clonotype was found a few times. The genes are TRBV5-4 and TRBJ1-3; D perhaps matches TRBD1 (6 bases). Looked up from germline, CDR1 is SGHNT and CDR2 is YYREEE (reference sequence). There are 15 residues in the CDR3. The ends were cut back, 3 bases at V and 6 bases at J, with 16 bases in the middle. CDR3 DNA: TGTGCCAGCAGCTCGATCGGGGGGCAACAAAACACCATATATTTT. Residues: CASSSIGGQQNTIYF.

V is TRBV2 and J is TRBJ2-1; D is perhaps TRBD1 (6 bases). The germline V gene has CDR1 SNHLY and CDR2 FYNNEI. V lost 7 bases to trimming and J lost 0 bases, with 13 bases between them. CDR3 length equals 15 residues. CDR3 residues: CASMAQGISYNEQFF. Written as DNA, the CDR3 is TGTGCCAGCATGGCACAGGGCATCTCCTACAATGAGCAGTTCTTC.

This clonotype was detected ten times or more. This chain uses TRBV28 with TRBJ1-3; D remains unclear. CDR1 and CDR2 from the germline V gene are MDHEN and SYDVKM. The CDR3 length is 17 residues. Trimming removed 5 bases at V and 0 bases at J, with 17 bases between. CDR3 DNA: TGTGCCAGCAGTCGCGAGAGGCAACAGCTCTCTGGAAACACCATATATTTT. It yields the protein CASSRERQQLSGNTIYF.

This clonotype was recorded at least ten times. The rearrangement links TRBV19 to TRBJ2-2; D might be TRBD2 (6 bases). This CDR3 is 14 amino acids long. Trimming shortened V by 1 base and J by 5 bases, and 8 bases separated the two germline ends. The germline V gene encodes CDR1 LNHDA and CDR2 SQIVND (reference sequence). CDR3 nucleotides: TGTGCCAGTAGTATAGGGGCGGGGACCGGGGAGCTGTTTTTT. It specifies CASSIGAGTGELFF.

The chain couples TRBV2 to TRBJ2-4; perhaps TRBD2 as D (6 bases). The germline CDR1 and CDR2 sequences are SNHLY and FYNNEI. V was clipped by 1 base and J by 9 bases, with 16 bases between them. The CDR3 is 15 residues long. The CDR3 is CASSEGSTPGGIQYF. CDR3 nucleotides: TGTGCCAGCAGTGAAGGGTCGACACCCGGGGGCATTCAGTACTTC.